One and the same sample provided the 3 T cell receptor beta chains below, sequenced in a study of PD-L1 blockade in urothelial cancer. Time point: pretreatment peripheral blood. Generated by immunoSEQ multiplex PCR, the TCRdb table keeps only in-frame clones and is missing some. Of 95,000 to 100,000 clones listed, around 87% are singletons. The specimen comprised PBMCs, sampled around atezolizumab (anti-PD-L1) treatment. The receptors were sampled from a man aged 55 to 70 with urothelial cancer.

Here the CDR3 reads CASSPGLGQGSYEQYF. The CDR3 DNA is TGTGCCAGCAGTCCGGGGCTGGGGCAGGGGAGCTACGAGCAGTACTTC. The V gene is TRBV28, the J gene TRBJ2-7; a possible D gene is TRBD1 (6 bases). Germline V gene sequence: CDR1 MDHEN, CDR2 SYDVKM. The CDR3 is made up of 16 amino acids. V was pared by 5 bases and J by 3 bases, with 20 bases between.

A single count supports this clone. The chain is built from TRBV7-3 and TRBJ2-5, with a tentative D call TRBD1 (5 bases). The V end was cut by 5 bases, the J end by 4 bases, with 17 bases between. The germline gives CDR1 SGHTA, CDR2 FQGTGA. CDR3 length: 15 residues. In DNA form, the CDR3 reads TGTGCCAGCAGCCCCGCAGGGCGACTGGGAGAGACCCAGTACTTC. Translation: CASSPAGRLGETQYF.

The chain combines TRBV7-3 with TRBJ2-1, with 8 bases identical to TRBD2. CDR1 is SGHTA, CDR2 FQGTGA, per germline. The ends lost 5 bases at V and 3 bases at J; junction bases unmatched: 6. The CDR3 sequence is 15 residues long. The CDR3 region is CASSPWTSSYNEQFF. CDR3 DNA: TGTGCCAGCAGCCCCTGGACTAGCAGCTACAATGAGCAGTTCTTC.